Shown below are 7 T cell receptor beta chains from a single sample sequenced in a study of T cells after yellow fever vaccination. TCRdb reprocessed the 5' RACE reads via MiXCR and lists one record per CDR3 protein. This sample has over 300,000 distinct CDR3 sequences, with 6.5% to 8.5% found just once. The source was PBMCs, collected approximately 40 days after the first yellow fever vaccination. The receptors were sampled from a man aged 18 to 29 who received the YFV17D yellow fever vaccine.

This rearrangement joins TRBV7-9 to TRBJ2-3, with D perhaps matching TRBD1 or TRBD2 (6 bases each). V was clipped by 5 bases and J by 2 bases, with 8 bases between them. The CDR3 loop spans 13 amino acids. Germline V CDR1 and CDR2: SEHNR, FQNEAQ (reference sequence). This CDR3 reads CASSGGPTDTQYF. The CDR3 DNA is TGTGCCAGCAGCGGGGGGCCCACAGATACGCAGTATTTT.

This clonotype is a singleton in its sample. The CDR3 nucleotides read TGCGCCAGCAGCCAAGGCGAAGGGCATAATCAGCCCCAGCATTTT. It encodes CASSQGEGHNQPQHF. The chain has TRBV4-3 and TRBJ1-5; no clear D. V was clipped by 1 base and J by 4 bases, with 11 bases between them. Per the germline V gene, CDR1 is LGHNA and CDR2 is YSLEER. The CDR3 length is 15 residues.

CDR3 loop: CASNDRASYNEQFF. The CDR3 DNA sequence: TGTGCCAGCAACGACAGGGCGAGCTACAATGAGCAGTTCTTC. V gene TRBV7-2 combines with J gene TRBJ2-1; TRBD1 matches at 7 bases. This CDR3 has 14 amino acids. CDR1 and CDR2 (germline): SGHTA, FQGNSA. The junction had 6 bases not matched to a gene; V was cut back by 7 bases and J by 3 bases.

This clonotype was recorded a few times. The rearrangement uses TRBV6-1 and TRBJ2-7; no reliable D call. V was clipped by 2 bases and J by 7 bases, with 12 bases between them. Germline lookup yields CDR1 MNHNS and CDR2 SASEGT. The CDR3 is made up of 13 amino acids. The CDR3 sequence: CASSESGPREQYF. The CDR3 nucleotides read TGTGCCAGCAGTGAATCAGGTCCCAGGGAGCAGTACTTC.

This clonotype was counted a few times. This chain links TRBV19 with TRBJ1-1, with D hard to call. V was clipped by 10 bases and J by 0 bases, with 15 bases between them. This CDR3 has 14 residues. Germline CDR1 and CDR2: LNHDA and SQIVND (reference sequence). Here the CDR3 reads CATVDRGLNTEAFF. CDR3 DNA sequence: TGTGCCACAGTAGATCGGGGTTTGAACACTGAAGCTTTCTTT.

The chain couples TRBV4-2 to TRBJ2-1; D may be TRBD2 (5 bases). The V gene's germline CDR1 is LGHNA and CDR2 YNFKEQ. V was trimmed by 2 bases and J by 3 bases, leaving 14 bases between them. This CDR3 has 16 amino acids. CDR3 in DNA: TGTGCCAGCAGCCAAACCCTCGGGGTCTACTACAATGAGCAGTTCTTC. Amino acid sequence: CASSQTLGVYYNEQFF.

The CDR3: CASSGLGPVEQYV. CDR3 bases: TGTGCCAGCAGCGGGCTTGGCCCTGTCGAGCAGTACGTC. V and J are TRBV28 and TRBJ2-7; D remains unclear. The germline gives CDR1 MDHEN, CDR2 SYDVKM. There are 13 residues in the CDR3. V was clipped by 6 bases and J by 6 bases, with 15 bases between them.